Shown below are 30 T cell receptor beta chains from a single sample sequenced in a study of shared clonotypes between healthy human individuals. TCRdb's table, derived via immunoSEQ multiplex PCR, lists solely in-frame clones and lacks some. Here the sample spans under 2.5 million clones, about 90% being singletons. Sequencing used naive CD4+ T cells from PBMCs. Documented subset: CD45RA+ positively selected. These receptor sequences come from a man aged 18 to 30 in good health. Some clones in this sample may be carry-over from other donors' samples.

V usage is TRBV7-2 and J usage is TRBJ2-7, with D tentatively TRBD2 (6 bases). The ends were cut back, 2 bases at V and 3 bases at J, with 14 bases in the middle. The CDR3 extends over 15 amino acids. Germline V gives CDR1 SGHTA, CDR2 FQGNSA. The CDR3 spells CASSLRSGSLYEQYF. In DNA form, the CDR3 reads TGTGCCAGCAGCTTAAGATCCGGGAGTCTCTACGAGCAGTACTTC.

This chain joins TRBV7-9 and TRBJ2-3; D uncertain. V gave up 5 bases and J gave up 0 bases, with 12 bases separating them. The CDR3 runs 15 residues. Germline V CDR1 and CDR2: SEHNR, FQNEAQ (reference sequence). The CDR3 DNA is TGTGCCAGCAGCCCGAGGATGAGTAGCACAGATACGCAGTATTTT. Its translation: CASSPRMSSTDTQYF.

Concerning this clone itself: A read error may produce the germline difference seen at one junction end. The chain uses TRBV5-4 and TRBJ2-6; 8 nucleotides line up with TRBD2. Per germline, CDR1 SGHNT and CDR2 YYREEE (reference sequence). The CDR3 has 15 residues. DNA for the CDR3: TGTGCCAGCAGCCCCAACCCCGGGGGGGACAACGTCCTGACTTTC. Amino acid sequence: CASSPNPGGDNVLTF.

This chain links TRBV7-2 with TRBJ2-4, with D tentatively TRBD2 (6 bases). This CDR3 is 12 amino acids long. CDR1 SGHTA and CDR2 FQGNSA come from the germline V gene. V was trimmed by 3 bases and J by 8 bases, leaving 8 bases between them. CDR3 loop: CASSLGGYIQYF. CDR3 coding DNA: TGTGCCAGCAGCTTGGGGGGTTACATTCAGTACTTC.

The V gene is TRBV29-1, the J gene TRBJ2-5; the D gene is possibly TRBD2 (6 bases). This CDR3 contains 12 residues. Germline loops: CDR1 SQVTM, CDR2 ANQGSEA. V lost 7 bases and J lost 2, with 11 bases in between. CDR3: CSAGGWQETQYF. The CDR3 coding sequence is TGCAGCGCCGGGGGTTGGCAAGAGACCCAGTACTTC.

CDR3 sequence (DNA): TGTGCCAGCGCGGAAAATAGCAATCAGCCCCAGCATTTT. Its translation: CASAENSNQPQHF. The chain employs TRBV2 and TRBJ1-5; D is unclear. The ends were cut back, 8 bases at V and 0 bases at J, with 8 bases in the middle. The CDR3 runs to 13 residues. Germline lookup yields CDR1 SNHLY and CDR2 FYNNEI. Full variable domain (remainder filled in from reference TRBV2 and TRBJ1-5): EPEVTQTPSHQVTQMGQEVILRCVPISNHLYFYWYRQILGQKVEFLVSFYNNEISEKSEIFDDQFSVERPDGSNFTLKIRSTKLEDSAMYFCASAENSNQPQHFGDGTRLSIL.

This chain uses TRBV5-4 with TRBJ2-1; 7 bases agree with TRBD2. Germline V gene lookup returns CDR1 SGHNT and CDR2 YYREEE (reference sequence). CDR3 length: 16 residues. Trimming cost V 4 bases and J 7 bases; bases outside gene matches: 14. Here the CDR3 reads CASSQVGAGDGNEQFF. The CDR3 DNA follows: TGTGCCAGCAGCCAGGTCGGGGCGGGAGATGGGAATGAGCAGTTCTTC.

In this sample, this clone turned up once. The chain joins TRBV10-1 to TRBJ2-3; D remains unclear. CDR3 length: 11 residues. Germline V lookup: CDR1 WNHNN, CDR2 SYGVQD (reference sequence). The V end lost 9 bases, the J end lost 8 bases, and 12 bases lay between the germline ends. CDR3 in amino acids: CASSVGLTQYF. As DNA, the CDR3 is TGCGCCAGTTCGGTTGGCCTTACGCAGTATTTT.

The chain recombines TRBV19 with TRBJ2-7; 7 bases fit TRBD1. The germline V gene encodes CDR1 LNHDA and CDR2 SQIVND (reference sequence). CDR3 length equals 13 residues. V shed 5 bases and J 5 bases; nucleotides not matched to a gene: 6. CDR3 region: CASSSTGEDEQYF. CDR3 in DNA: TGTGCCAGTAGTTCCACAGGGGAAGACGAGCAGTACTTC.

Here the CDR3 reads CASFNDRAGGELFF. CDR3 nucleotides: TGTGCCAGCTTTAACGACAGGGCTGGAGGGGAGCTGTTTTTT. The chain employs TRBV6-5 and TRBJ2-2, with TRBD1 matching 7 bases. The CDR3 has 14 residues. The germline V gene has CDR1 MNHEY and CDR2 SVGAGI. Unmatched junction bases numbered 11, after V lost 8 bases and J lost 8 bases.

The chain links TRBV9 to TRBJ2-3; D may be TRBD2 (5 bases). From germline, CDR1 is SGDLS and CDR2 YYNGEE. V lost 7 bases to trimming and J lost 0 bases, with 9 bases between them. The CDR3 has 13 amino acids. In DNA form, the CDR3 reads TGTGCCAGCGGGGAGTCGAGCACAGATACGCAGTATTTT. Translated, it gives CASGESSTDTQYF.

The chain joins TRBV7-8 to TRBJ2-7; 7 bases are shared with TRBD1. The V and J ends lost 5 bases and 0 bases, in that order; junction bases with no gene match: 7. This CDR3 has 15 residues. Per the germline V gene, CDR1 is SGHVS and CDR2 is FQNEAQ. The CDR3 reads CASSQFRDSSYEQYF. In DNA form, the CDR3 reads TGTGCCAGCAGCCAATTCCGGGACAGCTCCTACGAGCAGTACTTC.

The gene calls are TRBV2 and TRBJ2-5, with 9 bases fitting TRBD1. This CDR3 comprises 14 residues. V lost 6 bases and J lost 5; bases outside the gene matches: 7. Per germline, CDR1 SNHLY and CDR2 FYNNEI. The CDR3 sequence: CASSEQGAWETQYF. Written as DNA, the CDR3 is TGTGCCAGCAGCGAACAGGGGGCCTGGGAGACCCAGTACTTC.

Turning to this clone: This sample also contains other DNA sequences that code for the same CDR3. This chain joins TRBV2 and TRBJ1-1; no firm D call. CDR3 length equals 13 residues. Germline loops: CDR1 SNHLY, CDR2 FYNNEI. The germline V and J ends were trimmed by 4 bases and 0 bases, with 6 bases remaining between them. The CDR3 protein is CASSGDMNTEAFF. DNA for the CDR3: TGTGCCAGCAGTGGAGATATGAACACTGAAGCTTTCTTT.

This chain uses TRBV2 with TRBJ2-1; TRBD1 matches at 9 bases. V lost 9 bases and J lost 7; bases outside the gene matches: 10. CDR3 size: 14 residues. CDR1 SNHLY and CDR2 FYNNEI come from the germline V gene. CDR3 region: CARTGTGSVNEQFF. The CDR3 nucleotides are TGTGCCAGGACCGGGACAGGGAGCGTTAATGAGCAGTTCTTC.

The CDR3 loop reads CASSPDLQGEAFF. The CDR3 DNA is TGTGCCAGCAGTCCGGACTTACAGGGCGAAGCTTTCTTT. The chain combines TRBV7-2 with TRBJ1-1; weak D call: TRBD1 (6 bases). The CDR3 is made up of 13 amino acids. Germline values: CDR1 SGHTA, CDR2 FQGNSA. Trimming removed 6 bases from V and 8 bases from J, with 16 bases in between.

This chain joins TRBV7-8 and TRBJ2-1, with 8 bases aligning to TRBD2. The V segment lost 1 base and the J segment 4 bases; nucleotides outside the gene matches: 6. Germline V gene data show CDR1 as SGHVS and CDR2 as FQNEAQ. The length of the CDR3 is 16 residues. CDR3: CASSLVRLALYNEQFF. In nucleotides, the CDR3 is TGTGCCAGCAGCTTAGTTCGACTAGCGTTGTACAATGAGCAGTTCTTC.

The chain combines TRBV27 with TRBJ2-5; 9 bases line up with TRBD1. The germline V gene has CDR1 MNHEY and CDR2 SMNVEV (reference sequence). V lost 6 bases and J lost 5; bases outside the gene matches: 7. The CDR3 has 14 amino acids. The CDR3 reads CASRTTGGRETQYF. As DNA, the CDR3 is TGTGCCAGCAGGACAACAGGGGGCCGGGAGACCCAGTACTTC.

The CDR3 DNA follows: TGTGCCAGCAGCCCGATGCCCCGGACCTTAGAGAACACTGAAGCTTTCTTT. It specifies CASSPMPRTLENTEAFF. The chain links TRBV7-2 to TRBJ1-1; D gene ambiguous. CDR3 length equals 17 residues. The germline CDR1 and CDR2 sequences are SGHTA and FQGNSA. Trimming pared 5 bases from V and 1 base from J, leaving 20 bases between.

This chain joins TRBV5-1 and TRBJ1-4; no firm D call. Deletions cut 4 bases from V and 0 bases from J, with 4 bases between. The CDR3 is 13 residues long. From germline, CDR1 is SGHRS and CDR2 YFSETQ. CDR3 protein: CASSKATNEKLFF. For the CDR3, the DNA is TGCGCCAGCAGCAAAGCAACTAATGAAAAACTGTTTTTT.

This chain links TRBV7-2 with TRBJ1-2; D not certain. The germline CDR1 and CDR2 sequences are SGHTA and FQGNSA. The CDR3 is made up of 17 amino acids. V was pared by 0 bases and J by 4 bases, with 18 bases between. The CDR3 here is CASSLAPGSVWAYGYTF. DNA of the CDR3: TGTGCCAGCAGCTTAGCTCCAGGCTCGGTCTGGGCCTATGGCTACACCTTC.

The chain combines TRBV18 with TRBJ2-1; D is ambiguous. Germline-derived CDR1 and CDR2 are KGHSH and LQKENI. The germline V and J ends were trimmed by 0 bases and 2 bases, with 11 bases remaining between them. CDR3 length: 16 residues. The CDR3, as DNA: TGTGCCAGCTCACCACCGAGACTGGGGACCTACAATGAGCAGTTCTTC. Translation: CASSPPRLGTYNEQFF.

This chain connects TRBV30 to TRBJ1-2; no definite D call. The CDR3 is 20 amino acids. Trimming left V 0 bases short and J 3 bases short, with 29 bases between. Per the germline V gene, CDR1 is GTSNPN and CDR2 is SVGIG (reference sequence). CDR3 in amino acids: CAWSVRFLARGLQRDYGYTF. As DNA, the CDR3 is TGTGCCTGGAGTGTACGGTTCCTGGCCAGAGGGCTCCAAAGGGACTATGGCTACACCTTC.

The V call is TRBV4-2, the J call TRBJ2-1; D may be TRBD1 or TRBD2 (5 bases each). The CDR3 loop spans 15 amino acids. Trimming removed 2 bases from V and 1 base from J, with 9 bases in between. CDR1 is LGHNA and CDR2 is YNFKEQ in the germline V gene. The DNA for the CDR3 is TGTGCCAGCAGCCAACTCAGGGAGTCCTACAATGAGCAGTTCTTC. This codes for CASSQLRESYNEQFF.

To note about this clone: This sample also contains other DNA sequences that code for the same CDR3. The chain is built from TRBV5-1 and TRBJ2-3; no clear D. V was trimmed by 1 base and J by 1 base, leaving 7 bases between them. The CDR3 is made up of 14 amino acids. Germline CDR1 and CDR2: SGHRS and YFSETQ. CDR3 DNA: TGCGCCAGCAGCTTGAAGGGCGGCACAGATACGCAGTATTTT. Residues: CASSLKGGTDTQYF.

The CDR3 DNA reads TGTGCCAGTAGTTTACAGGGGATGGCAGGACATCAGCCCCAGCATTTT. This sequence encodes CASSLQGMAGHQPQHF. The chain employs TRBV19 and TRBJ1-5; TRBD1 matches 7 bases. The CDR3 runs 16 residues. In germline, CDR1 is LNHDA, CDR2 SQIVND (reference sequence). The J segment lost 5 bases and the V segment lost 5 bases, leaving 12 bases of the junction unmatched.

As DNA, the CDR3 is TGTGCCAGCAGTGAATTGGGAACAGGGGGACGATATGGCTACACCTTC. Protein sequence: CASSELGTGGRYGYTF. The chain couples TRBV25-1 to TRBJ1-2, with TRBD1 matching over 8 bases. The trim removed 1 base at V and 5 bases at J, leaving 9 bases unmatched. The CDR3 spans 16 residues. CDR1 and CDR2 from the germline V gene are MGHDK and SYGVNS.

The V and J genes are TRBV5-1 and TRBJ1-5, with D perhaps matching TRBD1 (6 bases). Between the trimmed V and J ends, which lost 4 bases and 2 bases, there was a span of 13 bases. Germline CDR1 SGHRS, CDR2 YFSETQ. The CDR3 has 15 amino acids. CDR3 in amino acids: CASSLTGRGNQPQHF. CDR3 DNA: TGCGCCAGCAGCCTGACAGGTCGTGGCAATCAGCCCCAGCATTTT.

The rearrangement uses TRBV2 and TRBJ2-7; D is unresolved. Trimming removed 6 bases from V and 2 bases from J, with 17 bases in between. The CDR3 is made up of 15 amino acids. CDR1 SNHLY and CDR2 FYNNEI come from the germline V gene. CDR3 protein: CASSVYSVIPYEQYF. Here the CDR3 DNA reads TGTGCCAGCAGCGTCTACAGCGTGATACCCTACGAGCAGTACTTC. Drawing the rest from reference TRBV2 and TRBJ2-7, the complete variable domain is EPEVTQTPSHQVTQMGQEVILRCVPISNHLYFYWYRQILGQKVEFLVSFYNNEISEKSEIFDDQFSVERPDGSNFTLKIRSTKLEDSAMYFCASSVYSVIPYEQYFGPGTRLTVT.

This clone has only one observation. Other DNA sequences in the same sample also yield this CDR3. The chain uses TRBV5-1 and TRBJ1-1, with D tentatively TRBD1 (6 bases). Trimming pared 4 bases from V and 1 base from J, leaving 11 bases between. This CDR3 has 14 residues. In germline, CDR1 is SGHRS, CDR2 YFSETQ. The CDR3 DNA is TGCGCCAGCAGCCTTAAGGACAGGAACACTGAAGCTTTCTTT. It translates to CASSLKDRNTEAFF.